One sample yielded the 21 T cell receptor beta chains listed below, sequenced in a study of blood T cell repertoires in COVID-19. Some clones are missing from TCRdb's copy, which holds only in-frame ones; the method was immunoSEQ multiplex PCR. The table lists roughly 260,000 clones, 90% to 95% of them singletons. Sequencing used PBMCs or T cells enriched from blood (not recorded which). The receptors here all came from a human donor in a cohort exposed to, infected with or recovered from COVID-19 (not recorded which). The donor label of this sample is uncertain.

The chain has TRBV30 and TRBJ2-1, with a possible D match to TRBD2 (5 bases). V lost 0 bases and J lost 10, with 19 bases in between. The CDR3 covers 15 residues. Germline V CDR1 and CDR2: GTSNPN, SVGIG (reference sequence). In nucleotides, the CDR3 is TGTGCCTGGAGTGTGGGTACGGACTCCTCGGACGAGCAGTTCTTC. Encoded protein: CAWSVGTDSSDEQFF.

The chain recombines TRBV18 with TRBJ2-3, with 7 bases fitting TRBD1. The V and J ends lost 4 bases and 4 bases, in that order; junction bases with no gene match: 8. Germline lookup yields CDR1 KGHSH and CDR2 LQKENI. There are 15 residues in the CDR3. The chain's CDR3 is CASSRMGQRSDTQYF. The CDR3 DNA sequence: TGTGCCAGCTCACGGATGGGACAGAGATCAGATACGCAGTATTTT.

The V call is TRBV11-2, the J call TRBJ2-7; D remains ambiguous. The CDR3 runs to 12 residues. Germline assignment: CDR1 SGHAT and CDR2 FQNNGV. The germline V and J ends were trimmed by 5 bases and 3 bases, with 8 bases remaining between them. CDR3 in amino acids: CASSRVGYEQYF. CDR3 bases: TGTGCCAGCAGCCGGGTCGGCTACGAGCAGTACTTC. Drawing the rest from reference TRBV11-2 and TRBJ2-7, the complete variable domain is EAGVAQSPRYKIIEKRQSVAFWCNPISGHATLYWYQQILGQGPKLLIQFQNNGVVDDSQLPKDRFSAERLKGVDSTLKIQPAKLEDSAVYLCASSRVGYEQYFGPGTRLTVT.

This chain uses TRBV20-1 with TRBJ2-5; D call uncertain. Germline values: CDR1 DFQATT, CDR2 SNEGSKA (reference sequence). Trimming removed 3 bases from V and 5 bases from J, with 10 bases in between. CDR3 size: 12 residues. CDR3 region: CSASDNGETQYF. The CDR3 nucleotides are TGCAGTGCTAGTGATAACGGGGAGACCCAGTACTTC.

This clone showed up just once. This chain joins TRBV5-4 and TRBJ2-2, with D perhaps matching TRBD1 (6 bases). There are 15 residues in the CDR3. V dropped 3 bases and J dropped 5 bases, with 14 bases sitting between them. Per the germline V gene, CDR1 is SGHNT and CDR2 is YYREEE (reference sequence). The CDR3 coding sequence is TGTGCCAGCAGCTGGGGGCAGGGGTCGACCGGGGAGCTGTTTTTT. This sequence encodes CASSWGQGSTGELFF.

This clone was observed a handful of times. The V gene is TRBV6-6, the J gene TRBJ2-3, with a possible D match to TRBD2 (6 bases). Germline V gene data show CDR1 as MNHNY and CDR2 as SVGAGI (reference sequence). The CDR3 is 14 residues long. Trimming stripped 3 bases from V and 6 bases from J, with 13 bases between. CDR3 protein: CASSYRAGRDTQYF. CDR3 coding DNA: TGTGCCAGCAGTTATAGGGCGGGGCGGGATACGCAGTATTTT.

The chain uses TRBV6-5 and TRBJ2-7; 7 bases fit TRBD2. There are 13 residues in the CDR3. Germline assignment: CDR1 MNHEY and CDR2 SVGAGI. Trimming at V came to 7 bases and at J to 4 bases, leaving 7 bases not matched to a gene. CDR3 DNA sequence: TGTGCCAGCAAGAGCGGGGAGATTTACGAGCAGTACTTC. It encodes CASKSGEIYEQYF.

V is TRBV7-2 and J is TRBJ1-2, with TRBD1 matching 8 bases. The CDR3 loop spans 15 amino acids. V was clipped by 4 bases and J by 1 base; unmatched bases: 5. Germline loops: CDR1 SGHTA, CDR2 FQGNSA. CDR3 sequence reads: CASSYQGANNYGYTF. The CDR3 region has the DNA TGTGCCAGCAGCTACCAGGGGGCTAATAACTATGGCTACACCTTC. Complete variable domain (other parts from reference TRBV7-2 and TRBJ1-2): GAGVSQSPSNKVTEKGKDVELRCDPISGHTALYWYRQSLGQGLEFLIYFQGNSAPDKSGLPSDRFSAERTGGSVSTLTIQRTQQEDSAVYLCASSYQGANNYGYTFGSGTRLTVV.

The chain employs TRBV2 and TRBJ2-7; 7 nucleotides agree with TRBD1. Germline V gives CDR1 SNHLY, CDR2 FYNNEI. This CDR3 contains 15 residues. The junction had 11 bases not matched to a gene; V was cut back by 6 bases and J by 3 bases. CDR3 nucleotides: TGTGCCAGCAGCGTTAAATGGGGACAGATCTACGAGCAGTACTTC. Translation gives CASSVKWGQIYEQYF. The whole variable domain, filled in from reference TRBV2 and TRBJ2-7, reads EPEVTQTPSHQVTQMGQEVILRCVPISNHLYFYWYRQILGQKVEFLVSFYNNEISEKSEIFDDQFSVERPDGSNFTLKIRSTKLEDSAMYFCASSVKWGQIYEQYFGPGTRLTVT.

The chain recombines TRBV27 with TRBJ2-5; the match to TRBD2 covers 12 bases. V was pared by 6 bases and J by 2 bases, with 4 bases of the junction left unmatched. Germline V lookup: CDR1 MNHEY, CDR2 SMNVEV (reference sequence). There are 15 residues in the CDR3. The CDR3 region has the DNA TGTGCCAGCAGACGACTAGCGGGGGAACAAGAGACCCAGTACTTC. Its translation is CASRRLAGEQETQYF.

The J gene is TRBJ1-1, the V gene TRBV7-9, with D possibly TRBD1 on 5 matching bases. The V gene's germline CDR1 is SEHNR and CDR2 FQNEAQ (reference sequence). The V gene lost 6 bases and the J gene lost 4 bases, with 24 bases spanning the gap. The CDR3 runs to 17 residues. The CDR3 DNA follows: TGTGCCAGCAGAAACCCAGTGGAAACCCTAAGGGGCACTGAAGCTTTCTTT. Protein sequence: CASRNPVETLRGTEAFF.

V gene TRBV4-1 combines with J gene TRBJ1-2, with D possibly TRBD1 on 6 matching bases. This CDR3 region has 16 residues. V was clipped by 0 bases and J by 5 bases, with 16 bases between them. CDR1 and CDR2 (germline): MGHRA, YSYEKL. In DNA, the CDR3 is TGCGCCAGCAGCCAAGAAACAAGGACAGCCTTATATGGCTACACCTTC. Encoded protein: CASSQETRTALYGYTF.

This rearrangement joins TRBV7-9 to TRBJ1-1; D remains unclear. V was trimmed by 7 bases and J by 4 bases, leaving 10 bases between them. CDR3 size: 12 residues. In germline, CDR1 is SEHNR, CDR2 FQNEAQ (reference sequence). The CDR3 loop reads CASNEIVTEAFF. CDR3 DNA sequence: TGTGCCAGCAACGAGATAGTCACTGAAGCTTTCTTT.

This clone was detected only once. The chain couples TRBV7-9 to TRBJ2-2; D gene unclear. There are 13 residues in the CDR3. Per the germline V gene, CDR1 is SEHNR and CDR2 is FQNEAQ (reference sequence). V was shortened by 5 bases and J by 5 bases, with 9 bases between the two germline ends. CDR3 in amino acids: CASSASWTGELFF. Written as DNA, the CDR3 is TGTGCCAGCAGCGCCAGTTGGACCGGGGAGCTGTTTTTT.

The chain's CDR3 is CASTPPVNQPQHF. The DNA of the CDR3 is TGTGCCAGCACCCCCCCGGTCAATCAGCCCCAGCATTTT. The genes are TRBV28 and TRBJ1-5; no clear D gene. Per germline, CDR1 MDHEN and CDR2 SYDVKM. Deletions cut 7 bases from V and 3 bases from J, with 10 bases between. This CDR3 contains 13 residues.

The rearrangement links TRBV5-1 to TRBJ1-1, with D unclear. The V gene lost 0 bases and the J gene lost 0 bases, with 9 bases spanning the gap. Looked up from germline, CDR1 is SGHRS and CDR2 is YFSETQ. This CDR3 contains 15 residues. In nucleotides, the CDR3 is TGCGCCAGCAGCTTGGTCTCCACAGTGAACACTGAAGCTTTCTTT. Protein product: CASSLVSTVNTEAFF.

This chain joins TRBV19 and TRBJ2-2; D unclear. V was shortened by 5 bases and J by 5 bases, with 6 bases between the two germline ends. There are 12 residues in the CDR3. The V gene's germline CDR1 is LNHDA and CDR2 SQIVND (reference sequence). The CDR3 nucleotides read TGTGCCAGTAGTGCCTATACCGGGGAGCTGTTTTTT. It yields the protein CASSAYTGELFF.

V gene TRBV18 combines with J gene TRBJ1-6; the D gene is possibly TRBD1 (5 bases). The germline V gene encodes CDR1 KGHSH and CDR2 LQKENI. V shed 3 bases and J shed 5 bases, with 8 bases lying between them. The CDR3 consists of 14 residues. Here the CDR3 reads CASSPAGDNSPLHF. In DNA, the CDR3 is TGTGCCAGCTCACCCGCGGGGGATAATTCACCCCTCCACTTT.

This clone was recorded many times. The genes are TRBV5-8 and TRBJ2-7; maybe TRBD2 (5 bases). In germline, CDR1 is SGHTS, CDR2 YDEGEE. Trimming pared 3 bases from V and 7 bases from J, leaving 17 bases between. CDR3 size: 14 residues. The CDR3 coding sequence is TGTGCCAGCAGCTCAGGACGGAATCGCGGGGAGCAGTACTTC. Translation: CASSSGRNRGEQYF. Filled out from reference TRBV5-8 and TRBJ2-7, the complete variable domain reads EAGVTQSPTHLIKTRGQQATLRCSPISGHTSVYWYQQALGLGLQFLLWYDEGEERNRGNFPPRFSGRQFPNYSSELNVNALELEDSALYLCASSSGRNRGEQYFGPGTRLTVT.

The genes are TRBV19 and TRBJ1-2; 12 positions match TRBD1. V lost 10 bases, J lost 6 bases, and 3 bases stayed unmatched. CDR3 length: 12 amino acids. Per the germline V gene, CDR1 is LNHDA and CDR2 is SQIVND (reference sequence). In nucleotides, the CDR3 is TGTGCCACGGGACAGGGGGCGCATGGCTACACCTTC. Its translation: CATGQGAHGYTF.

Here the CDR3 DNA reads TGTGCCAGCAGAGCCGGGACAGGGGGCAACAACGAGCAGTACTTC. Translating gives CASRAGTGGNNEQYF. The chain employs TRBV2 and TRBJ2-7; the match to TRBD1 covers 12 bases. This CDR3 is built from 15 residues. Germline V CDR1 and CDR2: SNHLY, FYNNEI. V was clipped by 6 bases and J by 5 bases; unmatched bases: 8.